This note documents a single TCR beta chain sequence. Time point in this sample: newly diagnosed GD, antithyroid drugs for less than 3 months. Extracted RNA from PBMCs served as the source of the TCR library. Guidelines of the American Thyroid Association were used to diagnose Graves' disease. The data derive from a study of regulatory T cells in long-lasting Graves disease. Germline lookup yields CDR1 GTSNPN and CDR2 SVGIG (reference sequence). The CDR3 is 15 amino acids. Deletions cut 2 bases from V and 1 base from J, with 12 bases between. Building the TCR beta libraries relied on iRepertoire HTBI primers, and CDR3 regions underwent Arm-PCR. TCRdb re-called the multiplex PCR reads through MiXCR, storing one row per CDR3 protein. The sample lists over 300,000 distinct CDR3 sequences, less than 20% occurring once.

The receptor was derived from a female donor with Graves disease. V is TRBV30 and J is TRBJ1-3; D remains ambiguous. Material: peripheral blood mononuclear cells (PBMCs), obtained at new diagnosis, from a patient treated with antithyroid drugs. CDR3 region: CAWSLEAGSGNTIYF. CDR3 in DNA: TGTGCCTGGAGTCTGGAAGCCGGGTCTGGAAACACCATATATTTT.